The text below deals with one T cell receptor (beta chain). The antigen is undetermined. The source of the sample is a study of a mutant IDH1 vaccine in newly diagnosed glioma. Overall study context: Treated patients comprised approximately 60% males and approximately 40% females, mean age roughly 43 years. Every participant had undergone radiotherapy, temozolomide, or both before, and most underwent both. Study-level points and caveats: Vaccine-induced immune responses were detected in around 92% of patients.

Sample time point: baseline, week 1 (first vaccination visit). Described treatment: pre-vaccination baseline after standard-of-care therapy. Clones were read by immunoSEQ multiplex PCR, and TCRdb kept only the in-frame ones, dropping some. Altogether some 51,000 clones are present, about three quarters being singletons, with the ten largest covering approximately 2%. The clonotype originates from a woman aged 40 to 50 with glioma. The specimen comprised PBMCs, sampled from a glioma patient treated with radiotherapy, temozolomide or both.

The CDR3 sequence is CASRPPGGMNTEAFF. The CDR3 DNA sequence: TGTGCCAGCAGGCCTCCCGGGGGCATGAACACTGAAGCTTTCTTT. V and J are TRBV7-6 and TRBJ1-1; a possible D gene is TRBD1 (6 bases). From germline, CDR1 is SGHVS and CDR2 FNYEAQ. The CDR3 is 15 residues long. V shed 6 bases and J shed 0 bases, with 14 bases lying between them.